This TCR beta chain was captured by sequencing in a study of cytomegalovirus exposure and HLA in healthy donors. About this clone itself: Its antigen is undetermined.

Study results and limitations: Among the sequence variants, a highly shared cluster was likely an artifact of sequencing. Cytomegalovirus status was reportedly diagnosed by the classifier with high sensitivity and specificity.

Although they were nominally healthy when sampled, donors likely had unrecorded immune exposures. The V end lost 0 bases, the J end lost 1 base, and 11 bases lay between the germline ends. Germline V CDR1 and CDR2: SGHDT, YYEEEE. The CDR3 has 16 amino acids. Use of 60 Vbeta and 13 Jbeta primers characterized the PCR. Generated by immunoSEQ multiplex PCR, the TCRdb table keeps only in-frame clones and is missing some. The sample contains 150,000 to 200,000 clones, 65% to 90% of which appear only once. The sample taken for sequencing was PBMCs. The chain has TRBV5-6 and TRBJ1-3, with D hard to call. The sequence derives from a man aged 50 to 60 in good health and CMV-seropositive. This CDR3 is CASSLAGVSSGNTIYF. In DNA, the CDR3 is TGTGCCAGCAGCTTGGCCGGGGTTTCTTCTGGAAACACCATATATTTT.